This T cell receptor (beta chain) was captured by sequencing in a study of T-cell memory formation after mild COVID-19. This clonotype was counted many times. The antigen is undetermined. CDR1 is SGHTA, CDR2 FQGTGA, per germline. Deletions cut 0 bases from V and 0 bases from J, with 11 bases between. This CDR3 region has 16 residues. General study points: In second-wave clones peaking day 37, SARS-CoV-2 specificity remained unconfirmed.

TCR alpha and TCR beta cDNA libraries with sample barcodes and UMIs came from 5'RACE using constant-segment primers. MiXCR, run by TCRdb on the 5' RACE reads, gives a single entry per CDR3 protein. The sample records some 290,000 distinct CDR3 sequences, around 15% being singletons. The origin of this receptor is a man aged 18-30 years who had mild COVID-19 (a few samples of this study predate the infection). Cell type and time point are not known. V and J are TRBV7-3 and TRBJ1-1; weak D call: TRBD1 (6 bases). Sequenced input: PBMCs or a T cell subset sorted from them (not recorded which). CDR3 nucleotide sequence: TGTGCCAGCAGCTTAACGGGGGCTATTTTGAACACTGAAGCTTTCTTT. This translates into CASSLTGAILNTEAFF.